This note documents a single TCR beta chain sequence. In the authors' workflow: The authors estimated nucleated cell counts from reference gene primer amplification. The data were produced by immunoSEQ multiplex PCR, yet TCRdb's version contains in-frame clones alone and is incomplete. V and J calls and clone size follow that table, whereas D and trimming were derived from the DNA. The repertoire holds around 130,000 clones, around 80% seen once, with around 15% in the top ten. This CDR3 spans 14 amino acids. V shed 0 bases, J shed 7 bases, and the junction held 7 bases outside the gene matches. The germline gives CDR1 SGHRS, CDR2 YFSETQ. This entry belongs to a study of blood T cell repertoires in COVID-19. Looking at the study overall: Both acute and convalescent COVID-19 samples were obtained from the United States, Italy and Spain.

The sequence derives from a man aged 60 to 75 with active or convalescent COVID-19. What was sequenced was peripheral blood. The V and J genes are TRBV5-1 and TRBJ2-7, with 7 positions matching TRBD1. The CDR3 region is CASSLAGTAREQYF. The CDR3 region has the DNA TGCGCCAGCAGCTTGGCCGGGACAGCGAGGGAGCAGTACTTC.